A selection of T cell receptor beta chains follows, all from one sample in a study of blood T cell repertoires in COVID-19. Generated by immunoSEQ multiplex PCR, the TCRdb table keeps only in-frame clones and is missing some. The table shows approximately 170,000 clones, with around four fifths occurring only once. What was sequenced was peripheral blood. Receptors were obtained from a woman in her 70s with COVID-19, enrolled during active disease. The CDR3 runs from the conserved cysteine through the conserved F or W. Fields, in order: D gene, V gene, clone size, J gene, CDR3 protein, CDR3 DNA. The D gene is left open where the match is weak. Some rows mark clone size as missing; the rest say once, few, many or name a class of expanded clone.

D: .
V: TRBV3-1/TRBV3-2
size: .
J: TRBJ1-2
CDR3: CASSQGGLGGYTF
DNA: TGTGCCAGCAGCCAAGGAGGCCTCGGGGGCTACACCTTC

D: TRBD1
V: TRBV5-1
size: .
J: TRBJ2-5
CDR3: CASSPKVTGGQETQYF
DNA: TGCGCCAGCAGCCCCAAGGTGACAGGGGGACAAGAGACCCAGTACTTC

D: .
V: TRBV10-2
size: .
J: TRBJ1-1
CDR3: CASSAQSQGAAFF
DNA: TGCGCCAGCAGTGCCCAAAGTCAAGGGGCGGCTTTCTTT

D: .
V: TRBV27
size: .
J: TRBJ2-1
CDR3: CASSSGAGGNEQFF
DNA: TGTGCCAGCAGTTCGGGGGCAGGGGGGAATGAGCAGTTCTTC

D: TRBD1
V: TRBV5-5
size: .
J: TRBJ1-2
CDR3: CASSSGQGVGYTF
DNA: TGTGCCAGCAGCTCCGGACAGGGTGTTGGCTACACCTTC

D: TRBD2
V: TRBV28
size: .
J: TRBJ2-5
CDR3: CASSLTSGYQETQYF
DNA: TGTGCCAGCAGTCTGACTAGCGGGTACCAAGAGACCCAGTACTTC

D: .
V: TRBV10-3
size: few
J: TRBJ2-3
CDR3: CAISRSEGGDTQYF
DNA: TGTGCCATTAGTAGGTCGGAAGGGGGAGATACGCAGTATTTT

D: .
V: TRBV29-1
size: .
J: TRBJ2-7
CDR3: CSVRLVDYEQYF
DNA: TGCAGCGTTCGACTAGTAGATTACGAGCAGTACTTC

D: TRBD1
V: TRBV3-1/TRBV3-2
size: .
J: TRBJ2-5
CDR3: CASSHKTGPRETQYF
DNA: TGTGCCAGCAGCCATAAGACAGGGCCAAGGGAGACCCAGTACTTC

D: .
V: TRBV11-2
size: .
J: TRBJ2-2
CDR3: CASSPVIGGNTGELFF
DNA: TGTGCCAGCAGCCCCGTGATAGGAGGGAACACCGGGGAGCTGTTTTTT

D: .
V: TRBV27
size: .
J: TRBJ2-7
CDR3: CASSLVGGTFSYEQYF
DNA: TGTGCCAGCAGTTTGGTCGGCGGGACCTTCTCCTACGAGCAGTACTTC

D: .
V: TRBV5-1
size: .
J: TRBJ1-4
CDR3: CASSLQGSDNEKLFF
DNA: TGCGCCAGCAGCCTACAGGGATCGGATAATGAAAAACTGTTTTTT

D: TRBD2
V: TRBV7-9
size: once
J: TRBJ2-7
CDR3: CASSSPGTSGRYEQYF
DNA: TGTGCCAGCAGCTCCCCCGGGACTAGCGGGAGGTACGAGCAGTACTTC

D: .
V: TRBV7-8
size: .
J: TRBJ1-6
CDR3: CASTAVGYNSPLHF
DNA: TGTGCCAGCACCGCGGTGGGCTATAATTCACCCCTCCACTTT

D: TRBD2
V: TRBV15
size: .
J: TRBJ2-5
CDR3: CATSRSQGGETQYF
DNA: TGTGCCACCAGCAGGTCTCAGGGAGGGGAGACCCAGTACTTC

D: TRBD1
V: TRBV28
size: once
J: TRBJ1-2
CDR3: CASSSQRTGYKGYTF
DNA: TGTGCCAGCAGTTCCCAGAGGACAGGCTATAAAGGCTACACCTTC

D: .
V: TRBV19
size: .
J: TRBJ1-2
CDR3: CASTYPTGESYGYTF
DNA: TGTGCCAGTACCTACCCGACCGGGGAATCCTATGGCTACACCTTC

D: .
V: TRBV19
size: .
J: TRBJ2-1
CDR3: CASSQLAKQFF
DNA: TGTGCCAGTAGCCAACTAGCTAAGCAGTTCTTC

D: .
V: TRBV15
size: .
J: TRBJ1-2
CDR3: CATTHPGVDYGYTF
DNA: TGTGCCACCACCCATCCAGGGGTGGACTATGGCTACACCTTC

D: TRBD2
V: TRBV27
size: .
J: TRBJ2-1
CDR3: CASSSPRLAGGSREQFF
DNA: TGTGCCAGCAGTTCCCCTCGATTAGCGGGAGGCTCGCGTGAGCAGTTCTTC

D: TRBD1
V: TRBV5-1
size: .
J: TRBJ2-4
CDR3: CASSLGDREVNIQYF
DNA: TGCGCCAGCAGCCTGGGGGACAGGGAGGTAAACATTCAGTACTTC

D: .
V: TRBV5-1
size: many
J: TRBJ2-1
CDR3: CASSLEGVREQFF
DNA: TGCGCCAGCAGCTTGGAGGGGGTGAGAGAGCAGTTCTTC

D: .
V: TRBV7-5
size: .
J: TRBJ1-3
CDR3: CARSLAFRRGGNTIYF
DNA: TGTGCCAGAAGCTTGGCCTTCCGACGAGGGGGAAACACCATATATTTT